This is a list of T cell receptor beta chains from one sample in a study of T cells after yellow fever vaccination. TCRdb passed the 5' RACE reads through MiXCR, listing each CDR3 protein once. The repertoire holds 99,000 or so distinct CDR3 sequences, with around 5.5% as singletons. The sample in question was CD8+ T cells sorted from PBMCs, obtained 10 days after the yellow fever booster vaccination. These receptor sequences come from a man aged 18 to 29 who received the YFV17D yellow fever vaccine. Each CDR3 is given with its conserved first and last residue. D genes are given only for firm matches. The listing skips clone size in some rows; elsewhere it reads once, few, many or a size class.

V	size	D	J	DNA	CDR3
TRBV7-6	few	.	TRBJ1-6	TGTGCCAGCAGCTTAGGCGCAGGGGCTTCACCCCTCCACTTT	CASSLGAGASPLHF
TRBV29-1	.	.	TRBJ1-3	TGCAGCGCTACTCCCAGGGAAAACACCATATATTTT	CSATPRENTIYF
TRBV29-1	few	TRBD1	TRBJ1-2	TGCAGCGTTGGGGACAGTGACTATGGCTACACCTTC	CSVGDSDYGYTF
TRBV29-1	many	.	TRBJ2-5	TGCAGCGTTGAAAAGGACTTTAAAGAGACCCAGTACTTC	CSVEKDFKETQYF
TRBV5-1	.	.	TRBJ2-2	TGCGCCAGCAGCCTCGGACAGTCGAACACCGGGGAGCTGTTTTTT	CASSLGQSNTGELFF
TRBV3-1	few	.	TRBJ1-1	TGTGCCAGCAGCCAAGATTCGGGGTCGGGGAACACTGAAGCTTTCTTT	CASSQDSGSGNTEAFF
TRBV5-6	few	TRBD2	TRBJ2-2	TGTGCCAGCAGCCATCATAGCGGGGGAGAGAACACCGGGGAGCTGTTTTTT	CASSHHSGGENTGELFF
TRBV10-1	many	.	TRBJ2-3	TGCGCCAGCAGTGCAAGCGGCACAGATACGCAGTATTTT	CASSASGTDTQYF
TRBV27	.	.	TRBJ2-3	TGTGCCAGCAGTTTTCAGAGCACAGATACGCAGTATTTT	CASSFQSTDTQYF
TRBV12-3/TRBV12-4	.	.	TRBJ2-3	TGTGCCAGCAGACGCCAGGACTACACAGATACGCAGTATTTT	CASRRQDYTDTQYF
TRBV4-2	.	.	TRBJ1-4	TGTGCCAGCAGCCAAACGGGGGGAGACGTTGAAAAACTGTTTTTT	CASSQTGGDVEKLFF
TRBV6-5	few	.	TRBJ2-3	TGTGCCAGCAGTCCCGAGCGAGGCACAGATACGCAGTATTTT	CASSPERGTDTQYF
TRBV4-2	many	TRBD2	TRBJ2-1	TGTGCCAGCAGCCAAGAGATTAGCGGGGGGGCCTTCAGTCATGAGCAGTTCTTC	CASSQEISGGAFSHEQFF
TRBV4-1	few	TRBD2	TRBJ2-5	TGCGCCAGCAGCCAGCAGACTAGCGGGGCCTCTCAAGAGACCCAGTACTTC	CASSQQTSGASQETQYF
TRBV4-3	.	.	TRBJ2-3	TGCGCCAGCAGCCAAGACACAGGGCCGCAGTATTTT	CASSQDTGPQYF
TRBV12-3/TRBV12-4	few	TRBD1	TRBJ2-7	TGTGCCAGCAGTTTAGGGGGGACAGGGCACGAGCAGTACTTC	CASSLGGTGHEQYF
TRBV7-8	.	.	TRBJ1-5	TGTGCCAGCAGCTTAATCTTGTCTGGGAGGCAGCCCCAGCATTTT	CASSLILSGRQPQHF
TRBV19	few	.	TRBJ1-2	TGTGCCCCACAACAACGGACGAGCTATGGCTACACCTTC	CAPQQRTSYGYTF
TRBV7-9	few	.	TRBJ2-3	TGTGCCAGCAGCAGAGGGCCAGGCACAGATACGCAGTATTTT	CASSRGPGTDTQYF
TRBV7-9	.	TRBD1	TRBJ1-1	TGTGCCAGCAGGGATGAGGGGGCGTATTCCACTGAAGCTTTCTTT	CASRDEGAYSTEAFF
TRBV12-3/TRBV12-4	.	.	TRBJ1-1	TGTGCCAGCAGTTTCACAGGCGGCACTGAAGCTTTCTTT	CASSFTGGTEAFF
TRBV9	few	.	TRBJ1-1	TGTGCCAGCAGCCCGCGGGGGGTGGCTGAAGCTTTCTTT	CASSPRGVAEAFF
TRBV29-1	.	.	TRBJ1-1	TGCAGCGTTGAAGATTGGGAAGGGCTCGCTGAAGCTTTCTTT	CSVEDWEGLAEAFF
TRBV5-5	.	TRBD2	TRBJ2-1	TGTGCCAGCAGCTTTACTAGCGGGGTAATGTACAATGAGCAGTTCTTC	CASSFTSGVMYNEQFF
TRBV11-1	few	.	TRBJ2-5	TGTGCCAGCAGCGGAATGGACAGACAAGAGACCCAGTACTTC	CASSGMDRQETQYF
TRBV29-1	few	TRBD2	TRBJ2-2	TGCAGCGTATACCGGGGGGACACCGGGGAGCTGTTTTTT	CSVYRGDTGELFF
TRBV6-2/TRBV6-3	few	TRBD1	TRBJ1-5	TGTGCCAGCAGTACCACGGACAGGGGGAGTTTGGGACGTCAGCCCCAGCATTTT	CASSTTDRGSLGRQPQHF
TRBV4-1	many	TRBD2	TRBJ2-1	TGCGCCAGCAGCCCAAGCGGGGGGGCTTCGGATGAGCAGTTCTTC	CASSPSGGASDEQFF
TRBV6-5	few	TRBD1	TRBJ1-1	TGTGCCAGCAGTTACGGGACAGTTGGGGAAGCTTTCTTT	CASSYGTVGEAFF
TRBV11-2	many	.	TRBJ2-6	TGTGCCAGCAGGGGATGGGGGTTCAGCTCTGGGGCCAACGTCCTGACTTTC	CASRGWGFSSGANVLTF
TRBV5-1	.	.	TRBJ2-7	TGCGCCAGCAGCTCCCTGACACAGAAGGTTTACGAGCAGTACTTC	CASSSLTQKVYEQYF
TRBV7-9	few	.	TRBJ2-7	TGTGCCAGCAGCTTAGATGAGGGGATTACATACGAGCAGTACTTC	CASSLDEGITYEQYF
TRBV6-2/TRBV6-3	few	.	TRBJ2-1	TGTGCCAGCAGTTACGGCGGGACACACAATGAGCAGTTCTTC	CASSYGGTHNEQFF
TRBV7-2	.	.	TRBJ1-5	TGTGCCAGCAGTTTGGACAGACTTTATCAGCCCCAGCATTTT	CASSLDRLYQPQHF
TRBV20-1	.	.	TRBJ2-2	TGCAGTGCTAGAAGTCCCACTAGAACCGGGGAGCTGTTTTTT	CSARSPTRTGELFF
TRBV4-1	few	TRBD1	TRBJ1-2	TGCGCCAGCAGCCCGGACACAGAAAGGGACAGGGTCTGGGGAGGCTACACCTTC	CASSPDTERDRVWGGYTF
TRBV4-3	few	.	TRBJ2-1	TGCGCCAGCAGCCAAGATGGGCTAGCGATCGAGCAGTTCTTC	CASSQDGLAIEQFF
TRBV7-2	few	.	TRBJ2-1	TGTGCCAGCAGCTCGAAGGGGCTGCCCTACAATGAGCAGTTCTTC	CASSSKGLPYNEQFF
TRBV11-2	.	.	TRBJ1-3	TGTGCCAGCAGCTCCAGCTCTGGAAACACCATATATTTT	CASSSSSGNTIYF
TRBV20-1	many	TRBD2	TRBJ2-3	TGCAGTGCTATTGACGGGGGGACCACAGATACGCAGTATTTT	CSAIDGGTTDTQYF
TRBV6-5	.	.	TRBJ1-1	TGTGCCAGCAGTCCTTGGATGAACACTGAAGCTTTCTTT	CASSPWMNTEAFF
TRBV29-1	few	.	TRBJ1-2	TGCAGCGTAGGACCCCCCACGGGACTTTTCTATGGCTACACCTTC	CSVGPPTGLFYGYTF